What follows is one T cell receptor beta chain and its context. The data originate from a study of identical twins. TCRdb reprocessed the 5' RACE reads with MiXCR, giving one entry per CDR3 protein. This sample has about 500,000 distinct CDR3 sequences, with roughly an eighth found just once. The CDR3 totals 12 residues. V lost 8 bases and J lost 6, with 10 bases in between. These same data were also listed under a study on yellow fever vaccine responses in identical twins.

The receptor was derived from a woman younger than 35 in good health. This chain links TRBV12-3 or TRBV12-4 with TRBJ2-2; D gene unclear. Input material: CD4+ T cells sorted from blood. CDR3 sequence (DNA): TGTGCCAGCGCGGACCTGGCCGGGGAGCTGTTTTTT. Protein product: CASADLAGELFF.